Below are 4 T cell receptor beta chains sequenced from a single sample in a study of T-cell reconstitution after alpha-beta-depleted transplantation in children. The library targeted TCRbeta and was prepared with unique molecular identifiers. MiXCR, run by TCRdb on the PCR reads, gives a single entry per CDR3 protein. Here the sample spans about 980,000 distinct CDR3 sequences, 25% to 30% being singletons. The sample here was PBMCs, mostly from graft donor cells, taken 360 days after TCRalphabeta/CD19-depleted stem cell transplant. These TCRs come from a boy less than two years old who had a stem cell transplant for SCID, so the T cells may come from the graft donor.

This CDR3 is CASSPLWGVGSYNEQFF. In DNA form, the CDR3 reads TGTGCCAGCAGCCCCCTGTGGGGGGTAGGCTCCTACAATGAGCAGTTCTTC. The chain couples TRBV6-2 or TRBV6-3 to TRBJ2-1; TRBD2 is a possible D gene (6 bases). Trimming cost V 6 bases and J 0 bases, with 18 bases left between them. The CDR3 is 17 residues long. Germline CDR1 MNHEY, CDR2 SVGEGT.

The chain has TRBV7-9 and TRBJ2-1; 11 bases match TRBD2. V trimming: 10 bases; J trimming: 1 base; junction bases outside the gene matches: 6. The CDR3 runs to 15 residues. Germline V gives CDR1 SEHNR, CDR2 FQNEAQ (reference sequence). The CDR3 sequence is CATLTSGASYNEQFF. CDR3 coding DNA: TGTGCCACCCTGACTAGCGGGGCGTCCTACAATGAGCAGTTCTTC.

This clonotype was detected a few times. CDR3 DNA: TGTGCCAGCAGTTACTCGAGTAGGGGGCGAACAGATACGCAGTATTTT. Translating gives CASSYSSRGRTDTQYF. This chain links TRBV6-5 with TRBJ2-3; TRBD1 matches 7 bases. The germline V gene has CDR1 MNHEY and CDR2 SVGAGI. The CDR3 consists of 16 residues. Unmatched junction bases numbered 6, after V lost 0 bases and J lost 3 bases.

This sequence joins TRBV12-3 or TRBV12-4 and TRBJ2-1; perhaps D is TRBD1 or TRBD2 (5 bases each). V dropped 6 bases and J dropped 0 bases, with 15 bases sitting between them. This CDR3 is 16 amino acids long. CDR3 sequence: CASRPGTISSYNEQFF. The CDR3, as DNA: TGTGCCAGCAGACCCGGGACGATTAGCTCCTACAATGAGCAGTTCTTC.